These T cell receptor beta chains were read from a single sample in a study of blood T cell repertoires in COVID-19. Sequencing used immunoSEQ multiplex PCR; TCRdb keeps in-frame clones, though not all of them. The sample yields some 130,000 clones, over 70% seen once. Specimen: peripheral blood. The receptor set was obtained from a man in his fifties with active COVID-19. Each CDR3 is given with its conserved first and last residue. The D gene is left open where the match is weak. Only part of the rows carry a size: once, few, many, or a class if the clone is expanded.

v_gene: TRBV9
d_gene: TRBD2
j_gene: TRBJ2-1
abundance: few
CDR3nt: TGTGCCAGCAGCGTCGGGGGGGCCTCCTACAATGAGCAGTTCTTC
CDR3aa: CASSVGGASYNEQFF

v_gene: TRBV4-1
d_gene: TRBD2
j_gene: TRBJ2-7
abundance: few
CDR3nt: TGCGCCAGCAGCCAAGTAGTGGCGGGGGGCCCCTCGAGGCAGTACTTC
CDR3aa: CASSQVVAGGPSRQYF

v_gene: TRBV7-3
d_gene: TRBD2
j_gene: TRBJ2-3
abundance: -
CDR3nt: TGTGCCAGCAGCTCCGGACTAGCGGGGGGTACGCAGTATTTT
CDR3aa: CASSSGLAGGTQYF

v_gene: TRBV19
d_gene: TRBD1
j_gene: TRBJ1-1
abundance: -
CDR3nt: TGTGCCAGTAGTGTACAGGGGATTCAAGCTTTCTTT
CDR3aa: CASSVQGIQAFF

v_gene: TRBV3-1/TRBV3-2
d_gene: -
j_gene: TRBJ2-4
abundance: -
CDR3nt: TGTGCCAGCAGCCCCTTCGGAGGACAAAACATTCAGTACTTC
CDR3aa: CASSPFGGQNIQYF

v_gene: TRBV5-1
d_gene: TRBD1
j_gene: TRBJ2-2
abundance: -
CDR3nt: TGCGCCAGCAGCTTGACAGGGGGCTTTGGCGGGGAGCTGTTTTTT
CDR3aa: CASSLTGGFGGELFF

v_gene: TRBV18
d_gene: -
j_gene: TRBJ2-2
abundance: -
CDR3nt: TGTGCCAGCTCCCCCGCCGGGGAGCTGTTTTTT
CDR3aa: CASSPAGELFF

v_gene: TRBV12-3/TRBV12-4
d_gene: -
j_gene: TRBJ2-7
abundance: once
CDR3nt: TGTGCCAGCAGTTTAAGTACAGGGTCCCAGCAGTACTTC
CDR3aa: CASSLSTGSQQYF

v_gene: TRBV5-1
d_gene: TRBD1
j_gene: TRBJ1-5
abundance: -
CDR3nt: TGCGCCAGCAGCCTGACAGGGTGGGATCAGCCCCAGCATTTT
CDR3aa: CASSLTGWDQPQHF

v_gene: TRBV7-6
d_gene: TRBD1
j_gene: TRBJ2-2
abundance: -
CDR3nt: TGTGCCAGCAGTTCCGGGACAGGGGACACCGGGGAGCTGTTTTTT
CDR3aa: CASSSGTGDTGELFF

v_gene: TRBV19
d_gene: TRBD2
j_gene: TRBJ2-3
abundance: once
CDR3nt: TGTGCCAGCAAAACCCTAGCGGGGGGATCCACAGATACGCAGTATTTT
CDR3aa: CASKTLAGGSTDTQYF

v_gene: TRBV12-3/TRBV12-4
d_gene: -
j_gene: TRBJ1-1
abundance: -
CDR3nt: TGTGCCAGCAGTTTTGGAGGGGTCCCTGAAGCTTTCTTT
CDR3aa: CASSFGGVPEAFF

v_gene: TRBV13
d_gene: -
j_gene: TRBJ2-5
abundance: -
CDR3nt: TGTGCCAGCAGCTACGACCAGGGGTTTGAGACCCAGTACTTC
CDR3aa: CASSYDQGFETQYF

v_gene: TRBV29-1
d_gene: TRBD1
j_gene: TRBJ1-3
abundance: once
CDR3nt: TGCAGCGCTCAGGGACAGGCTGGAAACACCATATATTTT
CDR3aa: CSAQGQAGNTIYF

v_gene: TRBV4-3
d_gene: -
j_gene: TRBJ1-4
abundance: -
CDR3nt: TGCGCCAGCAGCCAAGATTTAACGGTGAATGAAAAACTGTTTTTT
CDR3aa: CASSQDLTVNEKLFF

v_gene: TRBV5-4
d_gene: TRBD1
j_gene: TRBJ1-1
abundance: -
CDR3nt: TGTGCCAGCAGAAATGGACAGGCGGGCACTGAAGCTTTCTTT
CDR3aa: CASRNGQAGTEAFF

v_gene: TRBV11-2
d_gene: -
j_gene: TRBJ2-3
abundance: -
CDR3nt: TGTGCCAGCAGCCCCAGACTGGTCACAGATACGCAGTATTTT
CDR3aa: CASSPRLVTDTQYF

v_gene: TRBV6-5
d_gene: -
j_gene: TRBJ1-6
abundance: -
CDR3nt: TGTGCCAGCACCCCGGGGGTCCACAATTCACCCCTCCACTTT
CDR3aa: CASTPGVHNSPLHF